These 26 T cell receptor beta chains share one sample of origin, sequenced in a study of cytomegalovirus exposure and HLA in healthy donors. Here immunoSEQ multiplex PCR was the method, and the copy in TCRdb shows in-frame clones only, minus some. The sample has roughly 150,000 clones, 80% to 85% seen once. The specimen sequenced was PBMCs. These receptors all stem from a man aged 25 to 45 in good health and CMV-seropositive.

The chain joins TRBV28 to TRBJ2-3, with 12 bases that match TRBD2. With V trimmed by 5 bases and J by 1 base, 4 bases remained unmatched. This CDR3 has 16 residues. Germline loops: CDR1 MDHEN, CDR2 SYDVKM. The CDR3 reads CASSRLAGGGTDTQYF. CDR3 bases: TGTGCCAGCAGTCGGCTAGCGGGAGGGGGCACAGATACGCAGTATTTT.

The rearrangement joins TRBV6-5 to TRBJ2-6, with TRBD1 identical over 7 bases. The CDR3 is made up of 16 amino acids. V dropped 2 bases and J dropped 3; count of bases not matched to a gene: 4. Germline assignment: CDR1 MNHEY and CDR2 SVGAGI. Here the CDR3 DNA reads TGTGCCAGCAGTTACCCCCGGACAGGTGGGGCCAACGTCCTGACTTTC. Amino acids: CASSYPRTGGANVLTF.

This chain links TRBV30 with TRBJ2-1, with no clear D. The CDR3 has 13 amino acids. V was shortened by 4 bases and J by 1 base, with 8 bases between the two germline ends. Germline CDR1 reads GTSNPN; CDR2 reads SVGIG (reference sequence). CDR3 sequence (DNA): TGTGCCTGGAATCTAGGTTCCTACAATGAGCAGTTCTTC. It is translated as CAWNLGSYNEQFF. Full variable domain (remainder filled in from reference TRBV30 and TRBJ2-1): SQTIHQWPATLVQPVGSPLSLECTVEGTSNPNLYWYRQAAGRGLQLLFYSVGIGQISSEVPQNLSASRPQDRQFILSSKKLLLSDSGFYLCAWNLGSYNEQFFGPGTRLTVL.

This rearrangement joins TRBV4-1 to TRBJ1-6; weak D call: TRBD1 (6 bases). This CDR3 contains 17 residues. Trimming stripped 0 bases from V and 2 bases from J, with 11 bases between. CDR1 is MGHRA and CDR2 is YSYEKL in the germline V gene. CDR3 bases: TGCGCCAGCAGCCAAGAAAAGGGGGATCCCTATAATTCACCCCTCCACTTT. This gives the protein CASSQEKGDPYNSPLHF.

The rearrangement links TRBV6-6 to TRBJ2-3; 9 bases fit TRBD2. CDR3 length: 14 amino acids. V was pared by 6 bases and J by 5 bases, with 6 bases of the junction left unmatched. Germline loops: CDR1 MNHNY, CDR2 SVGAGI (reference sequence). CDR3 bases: TGTGCCAGCAGAAGTAGCGGGGGAAAAGATACGCAGTATTTT. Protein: CASRSSGGKDTQYF.

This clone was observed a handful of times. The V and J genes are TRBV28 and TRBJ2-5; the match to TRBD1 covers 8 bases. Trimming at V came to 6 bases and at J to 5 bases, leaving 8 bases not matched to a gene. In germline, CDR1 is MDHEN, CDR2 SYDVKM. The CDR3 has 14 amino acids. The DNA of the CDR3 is TGTGCCAGCAGCCTGAGGGACAGGACGGAGACCCAGTACTTC. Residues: CASSLRDRTETQYF.

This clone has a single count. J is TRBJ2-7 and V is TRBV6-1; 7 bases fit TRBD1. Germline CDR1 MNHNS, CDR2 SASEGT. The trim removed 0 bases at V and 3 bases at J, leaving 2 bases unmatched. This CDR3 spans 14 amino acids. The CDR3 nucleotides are TGTGCCAGCAGTGAAGCGCACAGGGGCTACGAGCAGTACTTC. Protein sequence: CASSEAHRGYEQYF.

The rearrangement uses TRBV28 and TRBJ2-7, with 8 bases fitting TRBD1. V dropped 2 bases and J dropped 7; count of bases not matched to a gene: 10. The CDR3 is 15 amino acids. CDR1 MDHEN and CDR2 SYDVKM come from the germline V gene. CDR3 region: CASSLGTGPRGEQYF. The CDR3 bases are TGTGCCAGCAGTTTAGGGACAGGCCCTCGCGGGGAGCAGTACTTC.

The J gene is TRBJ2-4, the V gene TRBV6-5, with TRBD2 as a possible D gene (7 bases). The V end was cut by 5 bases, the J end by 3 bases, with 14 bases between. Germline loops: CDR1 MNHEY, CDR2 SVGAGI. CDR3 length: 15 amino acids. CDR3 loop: CASSPRGDIKNIQYF. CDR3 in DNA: TGTGCCAGCAGTCCACGGGGGGACATCAAAAACATTCAGTACTTC.

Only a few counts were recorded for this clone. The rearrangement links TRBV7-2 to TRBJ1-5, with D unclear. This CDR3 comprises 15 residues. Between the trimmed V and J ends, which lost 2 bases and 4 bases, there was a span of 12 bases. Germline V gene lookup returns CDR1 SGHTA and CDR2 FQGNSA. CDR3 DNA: TGTGCCAGCAGCTTATCGGCGGCCGCGAATCAGCCCCAGCATTTT. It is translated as CASSLSAAANQPQHF.

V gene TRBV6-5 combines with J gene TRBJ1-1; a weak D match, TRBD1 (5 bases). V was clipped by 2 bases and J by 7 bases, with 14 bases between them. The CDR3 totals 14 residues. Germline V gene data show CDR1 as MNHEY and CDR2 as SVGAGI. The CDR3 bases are TGTGCCAGCAGTTACGACTTGCGACAGTTTGAAGCTTTCTTT. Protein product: CASSYDLRQFEAFF.

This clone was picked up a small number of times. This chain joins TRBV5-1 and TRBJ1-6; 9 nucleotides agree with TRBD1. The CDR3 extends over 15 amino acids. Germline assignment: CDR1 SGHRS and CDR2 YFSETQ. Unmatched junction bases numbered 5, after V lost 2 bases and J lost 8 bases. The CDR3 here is CASSFVGQGDSPLHF. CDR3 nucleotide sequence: TGCGCCAGCAGCTTTGTGGGACAGGGTGATTCACCCCTCCACTTT.

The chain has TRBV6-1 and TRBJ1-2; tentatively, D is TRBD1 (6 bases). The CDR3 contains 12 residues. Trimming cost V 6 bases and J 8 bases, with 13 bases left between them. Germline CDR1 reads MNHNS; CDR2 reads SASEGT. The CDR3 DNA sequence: TGTGCCAGCAGGGGGACAATTGGAGGCTACACCTTC. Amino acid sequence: CASRGTIGGYTF.

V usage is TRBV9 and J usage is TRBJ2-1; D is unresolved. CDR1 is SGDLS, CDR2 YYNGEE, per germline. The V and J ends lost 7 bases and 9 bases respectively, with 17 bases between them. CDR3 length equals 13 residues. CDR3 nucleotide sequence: TGTGCCAGCGGGCACGATAGGCCCGGTGAGCAGTTCTTC. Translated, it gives CASGHDRPGEQFF.

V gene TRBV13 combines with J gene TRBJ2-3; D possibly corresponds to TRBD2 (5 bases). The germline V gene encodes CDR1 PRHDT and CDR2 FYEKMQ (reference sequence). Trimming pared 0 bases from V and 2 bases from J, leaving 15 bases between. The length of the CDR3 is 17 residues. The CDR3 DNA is TGTGCCAGCAGCTTAGGGCGGGCGGTCACCCTCACAGATACGCAGTATTTT. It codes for CASSLGRAVTLTDTQYF.

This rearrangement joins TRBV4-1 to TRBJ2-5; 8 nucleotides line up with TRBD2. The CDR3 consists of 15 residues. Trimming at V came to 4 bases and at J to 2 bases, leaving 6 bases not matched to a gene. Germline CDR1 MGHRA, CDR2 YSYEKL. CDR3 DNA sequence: TGCGCCAGCAGCCCTTCCGTAGCGGGGCAAGAGACCCAGTACTTC. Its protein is CASSPSVAGQETQYF.

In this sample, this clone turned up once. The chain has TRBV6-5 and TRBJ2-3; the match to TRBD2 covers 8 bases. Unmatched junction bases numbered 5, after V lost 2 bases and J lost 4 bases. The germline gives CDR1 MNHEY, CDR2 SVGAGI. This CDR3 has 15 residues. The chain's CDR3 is CASSYMVAGSDTQYF. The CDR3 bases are TGTGCCAGCAGTTACATGGTAGCGGGATCAGATACGCAGTATTTT.

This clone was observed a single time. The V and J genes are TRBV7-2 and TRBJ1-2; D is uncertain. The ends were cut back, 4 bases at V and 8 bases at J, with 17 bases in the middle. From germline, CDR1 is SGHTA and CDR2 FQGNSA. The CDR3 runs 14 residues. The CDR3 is CASSSRDSRSGYTF. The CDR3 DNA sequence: TGTGCCAGCAGCTCCAGAGATTCTAGGTCCGGCTACACCTTC. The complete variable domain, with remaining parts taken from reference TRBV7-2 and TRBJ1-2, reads GAGVSQSPSNKVTEKGKDVELRCDPISGHTALYWYRQSLGQGLEFLIYFQGNSAPDKSGLPSDRFSAERTGGSVSTLTIQRTQQEDSAVYLCASSSRDSRSGYTFGSGTRLTVV.

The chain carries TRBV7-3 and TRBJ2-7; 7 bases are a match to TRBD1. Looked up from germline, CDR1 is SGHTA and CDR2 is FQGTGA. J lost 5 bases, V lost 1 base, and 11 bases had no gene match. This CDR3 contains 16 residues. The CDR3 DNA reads TGTGCCAGCAGCTTAAGTCGCACAGGGGCTAGGAACGAGCAGTACTTC. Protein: CASSLSRTGARNEQYF.

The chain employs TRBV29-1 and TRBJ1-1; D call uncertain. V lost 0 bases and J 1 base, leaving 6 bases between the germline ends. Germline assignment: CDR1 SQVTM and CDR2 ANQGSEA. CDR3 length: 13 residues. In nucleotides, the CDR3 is TGCAGCGTTGAAGAAACCGGGAACACTGAAGCTTTCTTT. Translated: CSVEETGNTEAFF. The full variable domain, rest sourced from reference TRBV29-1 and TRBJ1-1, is SAVISQKPSRDICQRGTSLTIQCQVDSQVTMMFWYRQQPGQSLTLIATANQGSEATYESGFVIDKFPISRPNLTFSTLTVSNMSPEDSSIYLCSVEETGNTEAFFGQGTRLTVV.

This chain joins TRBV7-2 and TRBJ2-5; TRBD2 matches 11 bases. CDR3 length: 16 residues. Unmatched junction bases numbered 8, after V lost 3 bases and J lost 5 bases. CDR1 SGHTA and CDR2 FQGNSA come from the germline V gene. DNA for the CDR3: TGTGCCAGCAGCTTTAGCGGGGGGGCCCGTGGGGAGACCCAGTACTTC. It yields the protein CASSFSGGARGETQYF.

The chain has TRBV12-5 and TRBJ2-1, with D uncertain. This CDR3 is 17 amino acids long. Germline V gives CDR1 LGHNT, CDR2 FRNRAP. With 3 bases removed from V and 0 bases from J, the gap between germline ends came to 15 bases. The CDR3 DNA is TGTGCTAGTGGTTTCACCTCAGTTAGGAGCTCCTACAATGAGCAGTTCTTC. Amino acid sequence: CASGFTSVRSSYNEQFF.

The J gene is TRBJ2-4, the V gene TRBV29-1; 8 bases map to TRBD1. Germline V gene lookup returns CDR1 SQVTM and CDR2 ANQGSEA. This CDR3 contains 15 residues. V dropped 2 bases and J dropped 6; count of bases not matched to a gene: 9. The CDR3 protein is CSVEWSGQGPNIQYF. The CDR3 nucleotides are TGCAGCGTTGAATGGAGCGGACAGGGCCCAAACATTCAGTACTTC. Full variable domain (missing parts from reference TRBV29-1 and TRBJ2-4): SAVISQKPSRDICQRGTSLTIQCQVDSQVTMMFWYRQQPGQSLTLIATANQGSEATYESGFVIDKFPISRPNLTFSTLTVSNMSPEDSSIYLCSVEWSGQGPNIQYFGAGTRLSVL.

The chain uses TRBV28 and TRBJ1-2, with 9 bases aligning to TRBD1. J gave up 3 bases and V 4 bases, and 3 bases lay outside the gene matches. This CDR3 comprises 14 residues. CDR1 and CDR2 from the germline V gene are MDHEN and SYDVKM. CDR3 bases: TGTGCCAGCAGTTCGGGACAGGGTGACTATGGCTACACCTTC. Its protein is CASSSGQGDYGYTF.

CDR3 sequence: CASSQLTGSSGNTIYF. The CDR3 coding sequence is TGCGCCAGCAGCCAGCTGACGGGGAGCTCTGGAAACACCATATATTTT. The V gene is TRBV5-1, the J gene TRBJ1-3; D ambiguous. This CDR3 spans 16 amino acids. Trimming removed 4 bases at V and 0 bases at J, with 14 bases between. Germline CDR1 is SGHRS and CDR2 is YFSETQ.

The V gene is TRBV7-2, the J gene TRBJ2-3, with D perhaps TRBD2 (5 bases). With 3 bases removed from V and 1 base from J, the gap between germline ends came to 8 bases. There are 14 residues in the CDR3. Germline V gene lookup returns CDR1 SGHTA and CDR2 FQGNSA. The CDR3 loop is CASSFGSGTDTQYF. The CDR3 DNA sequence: TGTGCCAGCAGCTTTGGGAGTGGCACAGATACGCAGTATTTT.